This T cell receptor beta chain was identified during a study of beta chain features in type 1 diabetes. CD45RO/CCR7/CD25/CD127/CD95/CD27 sorting isolated CD4+ naive, central memory, regulatory and stem cell-like memory cells. Of the isolated RNA, all was reverse transcribed, and so the sequenced material was expressed TCRB transcripts. Assay used: immunoSEQ multiplex PCR; TCRdb lists only in-frame clones, some missing. This sample has 400,000 or so clones, with roughly 9.8% found just once. Remarks on this clone: Its antigen is not known.

General study points: TCRB rearrangement may or may not be influenced by HLA type; here this remained unresolved. VDJ junctions from patients with type 1 diabetes contained fewer insertions and more deletions. Among patients with Type 1 diabetes, TCRB CDR3s were moderately but significantly shorter in every one of the four CD4+ subsets. A greater similarity of naive, central memory and Treg TCRB repertoires was seen among patients than among healthy donors.

Trimming removed 0 bases at V and 3 bases at J, with 14 bases between. The CDR3 has 16 amino acids. Germline V gene sequence: CDR1 MGHRA, CDR2 YSYEKL. Sequencing was performed on central memory CD4+ T cells from blood. This chain links TRBV4-1 with TRBJ1-2, with a tentative D call TRBD1 (5 bases). The source of this sequence is a man younger than 45 with type 1 diabetes. CDR3 coding DNA: TGCGCCAGCAGCCAAGATTTCGGGGGATCTTACTATGGCTACACCTTC. Protein: CASSQDFGGSYYGYTF.